The T cell receptor beta chain described here comes from a study of shared clonotypes between healthy human individuals. Repertoires were generated with immunoSEQ multiplex PCR, while TCRdb's copy carries only in-frame clones and drops some. The sample holds about 2.1 million clones, about 93% seen once. Details on this clone: The antigen is undetermined.

Naive CD8 isolation took CD45RO-negative cells positively selected for CCR7 and excluded terminally differentiated effector memory CD45RA+ cells. Study-level findings and limits: In this cohort, only blood was sampled, and tissue repertoires likely differ.

The CDR3 runs to 16 residues. The germline gives CDR1 MGHRA, CDR2 YSYEKL. V was clipped by 2 bases and J by 6 bases, with 16 bases between them. This receptor was taken from a man younger than 30 in good health. Some clones in this sample may be carry-over from other donors' samples. Sequenced: naive CD8+ T cells from PBMCs. The rearrangement uses TRBV4-1 and TRBJ2-2, with unresolved D. CDR3 loop: CASSQLKVDGAGELFF. The CDR3 DNA reads TGCGCCAGCAGCCAATTAAAGGTCGACGGAGCCGGGGAGCTGTTTTTT.